This T cell receptor beta chain was sequenced for a study of T cell repertoires in cytomegalovirus infection. About the research overall: Alongside well-studied HLA-B-restricted CMV epitopes, recently identified HLA-C-restricted CMV epitopes were also used. Matching HLA type and CMV infection were both indicated by public TCR beta signatures.

Study results and limitations: Summed public TCR beta family frequency identified CMV carriers bearing the relevant HLA. HLA-C-restricted, CMV-specific TCR beta clonotypes were dominant ex vivo.

In TCRdb, the reads were re-called with MiXCR into one record per CDR3 protein. The sample contains a few hundred thousand distinct CDR3 sequences, 35% to 50% of which appear only once. This CDR3 spans 16 amino acids. V shed 5 bases, J shed 1 base, and the junction held 7 bases outside the gene matches. With respect to this clonotype: Its matching antigen is unknown.

This chain joins TRBV12-3 or TRBV12-4 and TRBJ2-5; 10 nucleotides align to TRBD1. The material sequenced was cultured PBMCs, taken from culture after CMV antigen stimulation. The receptor was isolated from a human donor in good health (CMV status not recorded). Some clones in this sample may be carry-over from other donors' samples. The CDR3 DNA sequence: TGTGCCAGCAGTAGGAGGACAGGGGGATTCCAAGAGACCCAGTACTTC. Its translation: CASSRRTGGFQETQYF.